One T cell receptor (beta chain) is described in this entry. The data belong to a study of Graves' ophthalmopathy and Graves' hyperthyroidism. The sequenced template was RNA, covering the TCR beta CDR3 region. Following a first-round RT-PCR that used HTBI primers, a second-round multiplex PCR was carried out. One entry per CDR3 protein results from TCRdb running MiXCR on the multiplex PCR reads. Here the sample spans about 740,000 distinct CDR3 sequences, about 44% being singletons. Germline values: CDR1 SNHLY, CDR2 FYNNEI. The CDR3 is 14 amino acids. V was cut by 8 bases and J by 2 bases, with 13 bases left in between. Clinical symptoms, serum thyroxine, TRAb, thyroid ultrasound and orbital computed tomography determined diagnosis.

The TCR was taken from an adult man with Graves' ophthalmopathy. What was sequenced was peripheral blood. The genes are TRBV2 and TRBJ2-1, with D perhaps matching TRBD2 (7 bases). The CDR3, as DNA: TGTGCCAGCCCCGTCGGGGGGCCCTACAATGAGCAGTTCTTC. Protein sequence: CASPVGGPYNEQFF.